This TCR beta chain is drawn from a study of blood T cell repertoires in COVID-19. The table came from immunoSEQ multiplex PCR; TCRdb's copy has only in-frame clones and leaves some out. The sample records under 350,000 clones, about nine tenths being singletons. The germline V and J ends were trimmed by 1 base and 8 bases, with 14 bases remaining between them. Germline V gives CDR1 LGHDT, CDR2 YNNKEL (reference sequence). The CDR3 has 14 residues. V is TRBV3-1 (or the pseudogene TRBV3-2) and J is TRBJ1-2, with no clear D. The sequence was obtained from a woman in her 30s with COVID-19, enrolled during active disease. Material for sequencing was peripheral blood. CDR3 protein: CASSQALGSSGYTF. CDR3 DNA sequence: TGTGCCAGCAGCCAAGCCCTGGGCAGCAGCGGCTACACCTTC.